This T cell receptor beta chain was obtained from a study of shared clonotypes between healthy human individuals (dated by TCRdb to 2019 to 2021). Context from the whole study: A couple of women and a few men aged 18 to 49 years were included in the cohort. Per donor, three plates each were used for CD4 naive and CD4 memory, two for CD8 naive, and one for CD8 memory. The study deeply sequenced blood TCR repertoires of five healthy adults to estimate repertoire size and the extent of clonotype sharing between individuals. To increase sequencing depth and limit assay-specific biases, different laboratories used diverse techniques to prepare libraries and sequence TCR repertoires. Between about 0.8 and 8.9 billion PBMCs per donor were obtained by leukapheresis.

Using the deep immunoSEQ assay, TCR CDR3 regions were amplified from genomic DNA by multiplex PCR. Genomic DNA extracted from each cell subset was distributed evenly over all wells of several immunoSEQ 96-well plates, and each plate served as one replicate. For sorted subsets, 200 to 250 ng of genomic DNA, equivalent to 25,000 to 30,000 T cell genomes, went into each replicate PCR. The purified libraries were quantified using a Qubit 3.0 fluorometer, sized with a Bioanalyzer 2100, and then quantified again using the KAPA Library Quantification kit. A separate single-read 150-cycle Illumina NextSeq 550 flow cell was used to sequence each immunoSEQ 96-well plate. On the study's bioinformatics: Because the immunoSEQ output included only junctional sequences and no quality scores, the filtering could not be the same as the filtering used for full-length reads. Sequences were annotated with PyIR, a Python wrapper for IgBLAST v1.9, using IMGT germline references to assign V/J genes and CDR3. Reads with weak V/J assignments (E-value above 1e-6), missing CDR3, stop codons, out-of-frame junctions, or ambiguous translated residues were removed. A V3J clonotype was defined by an identical inferred V gene, J gene, and CDR3 amino acid sequence. Percentage overlap between repertoires was computed as shared unique clonotypes divided by the size of the smaller repertoire. Richness of each repertoire was evaluated using RTK rarefaction, the Chao1 estimator, and Recon v2.1 estimates of unobserved clonotypes. Generation probabilities for all TCRbeta clonotypes obtained by the gDNA method from a handful of donors were computed using OLGA. This immuneACCESS table, as held by TCRdb, lists in-frame sequences with V and J called but not all clones. Of the missing ones, under half trace to an unresolved V gene in checked studies; the others have no known cause. V and J calls and clone size are those listed in that table; D and trimming were worked out from the DNA. For this sample the table gives about 580,000 clones, of which roughly 98% were detected only once. Approximately 0.33% of the sample is taken by the ten largest.

The CDR3 numbers 15 residues from cysteine through phenylalanine. Only CDR3 DNA remains: 45 bases, in frame from the first base. The junction shows trimming of 0 bases on V and 1 base on J, and the gene matches do not reach 0 bases of it. CDR1 and CDR2 are drawn from the germline V gene (reference sequence): LNHNV, YYDKDF. Results and caveats for the whole study, not just this receptor: Sampling was restricted to blood, and TCR repertoires in tissues likely differ from the TCR repertoires found in blood. Rarefaction of sorted-subset datasets indicated incomplete sequencing despite the large sequencing depth. Because the study included only a small number of donors, the genetic and exposure-history diversity represented was limited. When a few donors were compared, the shared fraction of clonotypes was about 5.4% for naive CD4, roughly 3.3% for naive CD8, about 2.4% for memory CD4, and around 0.37% for memory CD8. Estimated clonotype richness was generally larger for naive than for memory subsets. Compared with non-shared clonotypes, clonotypes shared by all four sorted-subset donors had higher generation probabilities. Pairwise subsampling indicated that sequencing depth was expected to affect the degree of clonotype sharing among donors.

CD8 naive samples consisted of CD45RO-negative cells that were positively selected for CCR7, yielding a CD45RA+CCR7+ population without TemRA cells. Donors were healthy HIV-negative adults with no recently reported acute infections or vaccinations. Every donor was a Caucasian adult living in Nashville, Tennessee, USA. Blood was obtained by leukapheresis, after which PBMCs were separated by Ficoll-Histopaque density gradient centrifugation and cryopreserved in liquid nitrogen vapor phase. Analytical flow cytometry was used to check the purity and quantity of every magnetically sorted T cell population. Each sorted fraction had its genomic DNA isolated and then quantified by UV absorbance on a Nanodrop 2000c. Turning to this clone: The target of this receptor is not known. The input lacks base qualities; no much larger clone sits a single base away. The sample has other DNA sequences that encode this CDR3 too.

This chain is built from TRBV15 and TRBJ1-5; 7 middle bases align to TRBD1. Sequenced input: naive CD8+ T cells sorted from blood. In light of the paper, this sample's cell subset or site label describes: CD45RA+CCR7+. The receptor's source is a man younger than 45 in good health. At the DNA level, the sequence is TGTGCCACCAGCAGAGACAGGGGGAGCAATCAGCCCCAGCATTTT. Its protein is CATSRDRGSNQPQHF.